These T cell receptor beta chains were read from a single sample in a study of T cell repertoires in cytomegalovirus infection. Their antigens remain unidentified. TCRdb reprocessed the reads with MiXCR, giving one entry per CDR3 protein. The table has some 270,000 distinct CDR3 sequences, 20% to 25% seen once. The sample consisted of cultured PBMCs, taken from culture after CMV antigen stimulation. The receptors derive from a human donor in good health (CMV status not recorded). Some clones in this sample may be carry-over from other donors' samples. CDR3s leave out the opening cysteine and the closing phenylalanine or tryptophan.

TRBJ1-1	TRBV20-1	SARGSPVDTEAF
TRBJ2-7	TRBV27	ASRGLAGAPTHEQY
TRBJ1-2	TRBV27	ASSSLGTVSSGYT
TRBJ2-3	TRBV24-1	ATSDLKGHRTDTQY
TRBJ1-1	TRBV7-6	ASSLVGVPGQGKTEAF
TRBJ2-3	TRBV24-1	ATSDYGSGSTDTQY
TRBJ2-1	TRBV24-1	ATSDLRGRGEQF
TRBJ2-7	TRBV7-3	ASSPQVSPTYEQY
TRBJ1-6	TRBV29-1	SVRQDTNSPLH
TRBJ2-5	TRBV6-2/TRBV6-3	ASSYISLLSDGYEETQY
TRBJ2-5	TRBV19	ASSIVGTSGGGLETQY
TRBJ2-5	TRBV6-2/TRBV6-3	ASSYRRQGKETQY
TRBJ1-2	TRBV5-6	ASSLVGQEDYGYT
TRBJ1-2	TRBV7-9	ASSFDSSGYT
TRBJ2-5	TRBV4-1	ASSQEGRAYETQY
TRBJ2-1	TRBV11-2	ASIQTSGNHNEQF
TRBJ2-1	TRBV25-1	ASSDSGRHNEQF
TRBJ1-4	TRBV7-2	ASSNRAATNEKLF
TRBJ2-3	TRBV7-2	ASSYSVGLTDTQY
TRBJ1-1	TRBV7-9	ASSLLRNTEAF
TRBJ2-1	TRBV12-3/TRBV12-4	ASSKDREVLNEQF
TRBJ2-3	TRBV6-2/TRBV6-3	ASVNAGTDTQY
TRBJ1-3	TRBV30	AWQSSGNTIY
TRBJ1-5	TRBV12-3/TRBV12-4	ASRTGADSNQPQH
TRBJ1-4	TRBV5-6	ASSFRGGKLF
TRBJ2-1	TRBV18	ASSNSLDEQF
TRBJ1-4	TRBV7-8	ASSLVFTVRNEKLF
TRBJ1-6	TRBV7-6	ASSPSGTENSPLH
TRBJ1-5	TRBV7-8	ASSVRGEANQPQH
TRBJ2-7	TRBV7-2	ASSLDGTSGRVY
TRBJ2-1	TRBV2	ASIPTGYNEQF
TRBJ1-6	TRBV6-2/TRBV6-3	ASIRDNNSPLH
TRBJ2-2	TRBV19	ASSSQGLAGVGGTGELF
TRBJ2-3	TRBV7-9	ASSLAASTDTQY
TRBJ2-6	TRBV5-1	ASSRRQGSGANVLT
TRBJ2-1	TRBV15	ATSIGTGARNEQF
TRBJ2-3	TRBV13	ASSSNRGQGQVTDTQY
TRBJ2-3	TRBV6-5	ASSYSVGRTTDTQY
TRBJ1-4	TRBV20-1	SAENPTTNEKLF
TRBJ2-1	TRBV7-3	ASSQRDSSYNEQF
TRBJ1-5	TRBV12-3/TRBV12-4	ASSAPGLGSNQPQH
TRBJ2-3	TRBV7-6	ASSKGAAGLSDTQY
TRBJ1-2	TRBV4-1	ASSQDKTDREGYT
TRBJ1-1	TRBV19	ASSISKRTSSKAF
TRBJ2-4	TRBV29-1	SVEAAGNIQY
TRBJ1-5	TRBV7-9	ASSSTDRANQPQH
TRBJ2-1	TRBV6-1	ASSRTSGSHHNEQF
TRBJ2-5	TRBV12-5	ASGSSGDQETQY
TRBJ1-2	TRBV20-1	SASVRGRGVSNYGYT
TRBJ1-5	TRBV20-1	SASSQRAVMSNQPQH